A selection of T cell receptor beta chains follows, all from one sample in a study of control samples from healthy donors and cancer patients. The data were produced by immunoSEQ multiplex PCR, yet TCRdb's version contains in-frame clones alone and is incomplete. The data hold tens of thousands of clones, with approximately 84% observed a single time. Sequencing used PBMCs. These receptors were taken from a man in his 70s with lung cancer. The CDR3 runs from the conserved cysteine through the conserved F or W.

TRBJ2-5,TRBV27,CASSLLGQGSETQYF
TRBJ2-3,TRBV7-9,CASSSSPTGGPDTQYF
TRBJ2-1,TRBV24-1,CATSGGSGSYNEQFF
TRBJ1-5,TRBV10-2,CASSESTAGNQPQHF
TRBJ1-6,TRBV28,CASSLSRTNSPLHF
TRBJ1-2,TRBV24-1,CATSFKEPIAPYGYTF
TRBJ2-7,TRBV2,CASRGTSGGYEQYF
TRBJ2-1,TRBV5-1,CASRTGLDSYNEQFF
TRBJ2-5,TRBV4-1,CASSHSGYQETQYF
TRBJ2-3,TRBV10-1,CASSEEAGPSTDTQYF
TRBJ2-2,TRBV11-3,CASSSMGQGATGELFF
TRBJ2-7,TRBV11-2,CASSLSWGGQGSSYEQYF
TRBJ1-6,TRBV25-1,CASSESPGLSSPLHF
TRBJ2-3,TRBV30,CAWSVRGRGPDTQYF
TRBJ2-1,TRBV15,CATSRDLGPYNEQFF
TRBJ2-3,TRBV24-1,CATSLGPDTQYF
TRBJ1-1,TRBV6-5,CASRTPGNTEAFF
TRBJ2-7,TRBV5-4,CASSLRQASGEQYF
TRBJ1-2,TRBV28,CASSLLFKGYGYTF
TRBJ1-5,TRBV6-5,CASSRDRGSNQPQHF
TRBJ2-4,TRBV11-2,CASSLYTRVDIQYF
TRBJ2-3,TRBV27,CASSYRGRTDTQYF
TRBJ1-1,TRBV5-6,CASSQRRPTEAFF
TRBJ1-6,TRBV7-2,CASSLGQGTSPLHF
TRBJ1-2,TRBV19,CASSDRFRGEYGYTF
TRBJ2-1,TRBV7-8,CASSFQGGVQFF
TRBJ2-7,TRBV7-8,CASSLGGLAGARYEQYF
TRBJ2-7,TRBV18,CASSTLGAGGPSYEQYF
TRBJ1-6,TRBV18,CASSPDRGYPLHF
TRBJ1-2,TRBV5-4,CASSSRDRGGNYGYTF
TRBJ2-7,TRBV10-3,CAISDRTYEQYF
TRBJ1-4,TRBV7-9,CASSPTRGRIHEKLFF
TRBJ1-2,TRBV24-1,CATSDLDGGPNYGYTF
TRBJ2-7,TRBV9,CASSGTGTSREQYF
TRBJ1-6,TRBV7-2,CASSPTEIYNSPLHF
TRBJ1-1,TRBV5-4,CASSSRTGRNTEAFF
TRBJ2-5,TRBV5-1,CASSFAEQGQTQYF
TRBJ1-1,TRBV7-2,CASSPSGGWTEAFF
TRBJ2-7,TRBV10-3,CAISGRSSYEQYF
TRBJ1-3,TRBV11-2,CASSLDGGPGNTIYF
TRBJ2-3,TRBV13,CASSLDAGGLGSTDTQYF
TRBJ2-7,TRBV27,CASSRGTGYAEQYF
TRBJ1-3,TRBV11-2,CASSWTDSGNTIYF
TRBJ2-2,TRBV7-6,CASSLETITNTGELFF
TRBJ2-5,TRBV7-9,CASSPPQRGETQYF
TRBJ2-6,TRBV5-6,CASSLSGTGANVLTF
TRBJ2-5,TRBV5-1,CASSSGQLSTQETQYF
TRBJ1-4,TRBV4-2,CASSQGPDRDRAEKLFF